The rows below give T cell receptor beta chains drawn from one sample of a study of blood T cell repertoires in COVID-19. The data were produced by immunoSEQ multiplex PCR, yet TCRdb's version contains in-frame clones alone and is incomplete. The sample includes fewer than 250,000 clones, 75% to 90% of them seen just once. Source material: peripheral blood. All receptors derive from a young man with COVID-19, enrolled during active disease. Each CDR3 is given with its conserved first and last residue. The order of the fields is J gene, D gene, clone size, V gene, CDR3 DNA, CDR3 protein. The D gene is left open where the match is weak. Only some rows state a clone size, as once, few, many or a class for expanded clones.

TRBJ2-7 TRBD2 once TRBV27 TGTGCCAGCAGTTTCTTCCCCTACAATAGCGGGAAGCCGGATTACGAGCAGTACTTC CASSFFPYNSGKPDYEQYF
TRBJ2-5 TRBD2 once TRBV7-2 TGTGCCAGCAGCTTAGTCGGGGCGGGGGGCCAAGAGACCCAGTACTTC CASSLVGAGGQETQYF
TRBJ1-5 - - TRBV24-1 TGTGCCACCAGGAGGACTCAGGACCGGGATAGCAATCAGCCCCAGCATTTT CATRRTQDRDSNQPQHF
TRBJ2-4 - - TRBV7-2 TGTGCCAGCAGCTTAGTTCTCGTACAGGGAGCCGGAAACATTCAGTACTTC CASSLVLVQGAGNIQYF
TRBJ1-3 TRBD1 - TRBV28 TGTGCCAGCAGTCAGCCGGGACAGGGGGGTGGAAACACCATATATTTT CASSQPGQGGGNTIYF
TRBJ2-1 - - TRBV19 TGTGCCAGTAGTAGAAGACAGGCGAGCTCCTACAATGAGCAGTTCTTC CASSRRQASSYNEQFF
TRBJ1-1 - - TRBV9 TGTGCCAGCAGCAGCAATATGAACACTGAAGCTTTCTTT CASSSNMNTEAFF
TRBJ2-7 TRBD1 - TRBV4-2 TGTGCCAGCAGTCGCGGCCGGGACAGGGGGAAGTCCTACGAGCAGTACTTC CASSRGRDRGKSYEQYF
TRBJ1-1 - - TRBV4-3 TGCGCCAGCAGCCACCTGACGGGAGTCACTGAAGCTTTCTTT CASSHLTGVTEAFF
TRBJ1-4 - - TRBV2 TGTGCCAGCAGTGACAGGGGAGCAACTAATGAAAAACTGTTTTTT CASSDRGATNEKLFF
TRBJ2-3 - - TRBV2 TGTGCCAGCAGTGGGCGGTTTCGCACAGATACGCAGTATTTT CASSGRFRTDTQYF
TRBJ1-2 - few TRBV18 TGTGCCAGCTCAAACTCCGCAGGGGACTATGGCTACACCTTC CASSNSAGDYGYTF
TRBJ2-1 TRBD1 - TRBV2 TGTGCCAACCAAGGACAGGGGGGGTACAATGAGCAGTTCTTC CANQGQGGYNEQFF
TRBJ2-3 TRBD2 - TRBV6-6 TGTGCCAGCAGTCCTCCGGGACTAGCGGTGAGCACAGATACGCAGTATTTT CASSPPGLAVSTDTQYF
TRBJ2-7 - - TRBV7-9 TGTGCCAGCAGCCTCGGCCCTAGTAACGAGCAGTACTTC CASSLGPSNEQYF
TRBJ2-1 TRBD1 - TRBV5-8 TGTGCCAGCATCATAGACAGGGGAAATGAGCAGTTCTTC CASIIDRGNEQFF
TRBJ1-1 - - TRBV7-3 TGTGCCAGCAGCGCCGACAGGAACACTGAAGCTTTCTTT CASSADRNTEAFF
TRBJ2-1 - - TRBV9 TGTGCCAGCAGCGTCCAAACAGGGTTCGATGAGCAGTTCTTC CASSVQTGFDEQFF
TRBJ2-7 TRBD2 - TRBV3-1/TRBV3-2 TGTGCCAGCAGCTTAGGGCGGGGGGCTCCTTACGAGCAGTACTTC CASSLGRGAPYEQYF
TRBJ2-1 - - TRBV6-5 TGTGCCAGCAGTTACTCGAGGTCTACCTCCTACAATGAGCAGTTCTTC CASSYSRSTSYNEQFF
TRBJ1-6 - - TRBV4-2 TGTGCCAGCAGCCCCCTGGGGGCGGATAATTCACCCCTCCACTTT CASSPLGADNSPLHF
TRBJ2-7 TRBD2 - TRBV4-1 TGCGCCAGCAGCCAAGATGGGACTAGCGGGAGTTTATACGAGCAGTACTTC CASSQDGTSGSLYEQYF
TRBJ2-5 TRBD2 - TRBV5-4 TGTGCCAGCAGCTTGGATTTAGGGACTAGCGGGAGTTCAGGCCAAGAGACCCAGTACTTC CASSLDLGTSGSSGQETQYF
TRBJ1-2 - - TRBV28 TGTGCCAGCATTCAGCCAGGGAAAATCAATGGCTACACCTTC CASIQPGKINGYTF
TRBJ1-5 - - TRBV6-5 TGTGCCAGCAGCTCGGACAGAGCAAATCAGCCCCAGCATTTT CASSSDRANQPQHF
TRBJ2-2 TRBD1 - TRBV30 TGTGCCTGGAGGTCAGGGGGCAACACCGGGGAGCTGTTTTTT CAWRSGGNTGELFF
TRBJ2-7 - - TRBV3-1/TRBV3-2 TGTGCCAGCAGCCCGTTAACGCAGGGTTTCCCCTACGAGCAGTACTTC CASSPLTQGFPYEQYF
TRBJ2-7 - - TRBV7-9 TGTGCCAGCAGCCCTAGAGAGGGTAACAATTACGAGCAGTACTTC CASSPREGNNYEQYF
TRBJ1-5 TRBD1 - TRBV19 TGTGCCAGTAGTATAGAGGGGACAGGTTTCAATCAGCCCCAGCATTTT CASSIEGTGFNQPQHF
TRBJ2-1 - - TRBV9 TGTGCCAGCAGCGTAGGGCGGGATTTCTACAATGAGCAGTTCTTC CASSVGRDFYNEQFF
TRBJ1-5 - - TRBV4-3 TGCGCCAGCAGCCAAGAAGAGGGAGAAGGACAGCCCCAGCATTTT CASSQEEGEGQPQHF
TRBJ1-2 TRBD1 - TRBV7-2 TGTGCCAGCAGCTTGAGGCGACAGGGTAGTTCCGCTGGCTACACCTTC CASSLRRQGSSAGYTF
TRBJ1-3 - - TRBV7-2 TGTGCCACACGATCCCCCGGGGGGCACACCATATATTTT CATRSPGGHTIYF
TRBJ2-5 TRBD2 - TRBV5-4 TGTGCCAGCAGCGGGACTAGCGGGAGTGGTTTTTCGGAGACCCAGTACTTC CASSGTSGSGFSETQYF
TRBJ1-3 - - TRBV7-6 TGTGCCAGCAGCTTTAGGATAGGGGGATCTGGAAACACCATATATTTT CASSFRIGGSGNTIYF
TRBJ1-1 TRBD1 - TRBV2 TGTGCCAGCATTCTTGGACAGGGTATAGCTGAAGCTTTCTTT CASILGQGIAEAFF
TRBJ2-1 TRBD2 - TRBV5-1 TGCGCCAGCAGCTTGGCCTACAGACTAGCGGGGGGGTCCTACAATGAGCAGTTCTTC CASSLAYRLAGGSYNEQFF
TRBJ1-6 - - TRBV4-3 TGCGCCAGCAGCCAAGAGAACAGGGTGGGTTCACCCCTCCACTTT CASSQENRVGSPLHF
TRBJ2-5 TRBD2 - TRBV4-3 TGCGCCAGCAGCCAAGAATTTGTAGGGACTAGCGGGAGGGCCGTGTACTTC CASSQEFVGTSGRAVYF
TRBJ1-2 - - TRBV9 TGTGCCAGCAGCGTGGGCGGGCTGGCTAACTATGGCTACACCTTC CASSVGGLANYGYTF
TRBJ1-3 TRBD1 - TRBV5-1 TGCGCCAGCAGCTGGAAGTCCCGGGACAGTCCGCTCTCTGGAAACACCATATATTTT CASSWKSRDSPLSGNTIYF
TRBJ1-2 TRBD1 - TRBV6-5 TGTGCCAGCAGGTTGGGACAGGCAGGAAGCTACACCTTC CASRLGQAGSYTF
TRBJ2-7 TRBD2 - TRBV27 TGTGCCAGCAGTTTAGAGGGGACTAGCGGGAGGAACGAGCAGTACTTC CASSLEGTSGRNEQYF
TRBJ1-5 - - TRBV5-1 TGCGCCAGCAGCTCACAGGGTTTGGTAGATCAGCCCCAGCATTTT CASSSQGLVDQPQHF
TRBJ1-3 - - TRBV6-6 TGTGCCAGCAGGACACACTCTGGAAACACCATATATTTT CASRTHSGNTIYF